Presented here are 5 T cell receptor beta chains from one specimen sequenced in a study of T cell changes during pregnancy in multiple sclerosis. This table comes from immunoSEQ multiplex PCR, and its TCRdb copy is limited to in-frame clones, with some not included. The data contain around 52,000 clones, approximately 92% of them singletons. The sample in question was CD4+ T cells from peripheral blood mononuclear cells, obtained after pregnancy. All receptors come from a female donor in good health, enrolled as a control in a pregnancy study.

This chain joins TRBV29-1 and TRBJ1-1; no clear D gene. The CDR3 sequence is 15 residues long. Trimming removed 1 base from V and 6 bases from J, with 18 bases in between. CDR1 is SQVTM and CDR2 is ANQGSEA in the germline V gene. Here the CDR3 reads CSVEVRSGGSAEAFF. CDR3 coding DNA: TGCAGCGTTGAAGTACGGTCAGGAGGTTCGGCTGAAGCTTTCTTT.

The rearrangement uses TRBV4-3 and TRBJ2-7, with D perhaps matching TRBD2 (5 bases). Germline CDR1 is LGHNA and CDR2 is YSLEER. CDR3 length: 13 residues. The V and J ends lost 0 bases and 4 bases respectively, with 7 bases between them. The CDR3 DNA is TGCGCCAGCAGCCAAGACAGGAGGTACGAGCAGTACTTC. Translated: CASSQDRRYEQYF.

The chain has TRBV18 and TRBJ1-4; the D gene is possibly TRBD1 (5 bases). This CDR3 is built from 16 residues. Germline lookup yields CDR1 KGHSH and CDR2 LQKENI. The ends were cut back, 6 bases at V and 4 bases at J, with 18 bases in the middle. CDR3 nucleotides: TGTGCCAGCTCCCCGAGAAGGGGCCGTTATAATGAAAAACTGTTTTTT. This encodes CASSPRRGRYNEKLFF.

V gene TRBV5-1 combines with J gene TRBJ2-7; possible D gene TRBD1, 6 bases. Trimming removed 4 bases at V and 6 bases at J, with 17 bases between. The CDR3 is made up of 14 amino acids. The V gene's germline CDR1 is SGHRS and CDR2 YFSETQ. The CDR3 loop reads CASSRTDSLGEQYF. Here the CDR3 DNA reads TGCGCCAGCAGCCGAACGGACAGTCTAGGCGAGCAGTACTTC.

This clone was seen only once. The CDR3 DNA reads TGTGCCATCGGTCCGCAGGGGTACGAGCAGTACTTC. Translation gives CAIGPQGYEQYF. J is TRBJ2-7 and V is TRBV10-3, with a tentative D call TRBD1 (6 bases). CDR3 length: 12 amino acids. Trimming cost V 8 bases and J 4 bases, with 12 bases left between them. The germline V gene encodes CDR1 ENHRY and CDR2 SYGVKD.